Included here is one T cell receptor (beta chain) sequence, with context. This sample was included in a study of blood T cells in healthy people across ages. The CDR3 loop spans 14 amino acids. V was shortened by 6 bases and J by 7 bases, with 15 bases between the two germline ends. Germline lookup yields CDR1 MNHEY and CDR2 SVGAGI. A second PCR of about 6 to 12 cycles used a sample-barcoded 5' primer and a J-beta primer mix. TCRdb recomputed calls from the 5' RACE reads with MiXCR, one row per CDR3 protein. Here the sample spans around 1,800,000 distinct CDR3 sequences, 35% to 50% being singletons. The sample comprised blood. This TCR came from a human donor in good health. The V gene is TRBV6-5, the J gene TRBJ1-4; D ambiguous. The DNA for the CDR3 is TGTGCCAGCAGGACCGGGAACTGGGGTGAAAAACTGTTTTTT. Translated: CASRTGNWGEKLFF.